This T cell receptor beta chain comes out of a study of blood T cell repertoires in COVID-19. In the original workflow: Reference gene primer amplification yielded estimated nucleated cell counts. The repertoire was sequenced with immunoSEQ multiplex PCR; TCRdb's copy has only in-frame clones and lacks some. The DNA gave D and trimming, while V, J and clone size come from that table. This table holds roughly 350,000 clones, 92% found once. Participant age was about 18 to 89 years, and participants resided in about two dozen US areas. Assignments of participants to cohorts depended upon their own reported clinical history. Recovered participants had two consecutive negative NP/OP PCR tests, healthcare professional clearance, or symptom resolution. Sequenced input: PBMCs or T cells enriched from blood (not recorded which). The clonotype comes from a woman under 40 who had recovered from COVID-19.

CDR3 residues: CATQGSNTEAFF. CDR3 nucleotides: TGTGCCACCCAGGGGTCTAACACTGAAGCTTTCTTT. The rearrangement uses TRBV6-5 and TRBJ1-1, with D maybe TRBD1 (6 bases). V was shortened by 10 bases and J by 2 bases, with 11 bases between the two germline ends. Germline V gene lookup returns CDR1 MNHEY and CDR2 SVGAGI. The CDR3 totals 12 residues.